The 20 T cell receptor beta chains below all came from one sample that was sequenced in a study of blood T cell repertoires in COVID-19. Produced via immunoSEQ multiplex PCR; TCRdb's table is partial and in-frame only. The sample consists of hundreds of thousands of clones, over 80% of them appearing once. Sequenced: peripheral blood. These TCRs come from a woman aged 45-65 years with COVID-19, enrolled during active disease.

V gene TRBV28 combines with J gene TRBJ1-1, with D hard to call. The germline V gene encodes CDR1 MDHEN and CDR2 SYDVKM. V was clipped by 4 bases and J by 10 bases, with 13 bases between them. The CDR3 runs to 12 residues. DNA of the CDR3: TGTGCCAGCAGTTCGTCTGCCGCGTCAGCTTTCTTT. This gives the protein CASSSSAASAFF.

The V and J genes are TRBV11-2 and TRBJ2-1; a possible D gene is TRBD1 (7 bases). The germline V gene encodes CDR1 SGHAT and CDR2 FQNNGV. The CDR3 length is 16 residues. Deletions cut 5 bases from V and 2 bases from J, with 16 bases between. CDR3 sequence: CASSTRQGGPYNEQFF. The DNA of the CDR3 is TGTGCCAGCAGCACCCGACAGGGAGGTCCCTACAATGAGCAGTTCTTC.

This sequence joins TRBV24-1 and TRBJ1-5; 8 nucleotides match TRBD1. The trim removed 1 base at V and 5 bases at J, leaving 15 bases unmatched. Germline CDR1 KGHDR, CDR2 SFDVKD. The CDR3 loop spans 19 amino acids. This CDR3 is CATSDFLRTGLFRHQPQHF. The DNA of the CDR3 is TGTGCCACCAGTGATTTCCTTCGGACAGGGTTGTTTAGGCATCAGCCCCAGCATTTT.

The chain recombines TRBV12-5 with TRBJ1-1, with 9 bases identical to TRBD1. After removal of 9 bases from V and 11 bases from J, the junction contained 4 bases not matched to a gene. CDR3 length equals 10 residues. Germline CDR1 reads LGHNT; CDR2 reads FRNRAP. The CDR3 sequence is CARDDRGAFF. CDR3 DNA sequence: TGTGCTAGAGATGACAGGGGGGCTTTCTTT.

V and J are TRBV5-4 and TRBJ2-3; 12 bases are a match to TRBD2. The V segment lost 10 bases and the J segment 4 bases; nucleotides outside the gene matches: 13. Per the germline V gene, CDR1 is SGHNT and CDR2 is YYREEE (reference sequence). There are 16 residues in the CDR3. CDR3 nucleotide sequence: TGTGCCTTCCGGCCGACTAGCGGGAGTTTGGCAGATACGCAGTATTTT. As protein: CAFRPTSGSLADTQYF.

The chain has TRBV2 and TRBJ2-1; 9 bases are shared with TRBD2. V lost 7 bases to trimming and J lost 4 bases; unmatched junction nucleotides: 11. CDR3 length: 16 residues. The germline V gene has CDR1 SNHLY and CDR2 FYNNEI. The CDR3 DNA follows: TGTGCCAGCACTCGGGGGGCGGGAGGGAATTACAATGAGCAGTTCTTC. Protein product: CASTRGAGGNYNEQFF.

The chain has TRBV29-1 and TRBJ2-3; 13 bases agree with TRBD2. V lost 7 bases and J lost 3; bases outside the gene matches: 1. Germline loops: CDR1 SQVTM, CDR2 ANQGSEA. This CDR3 spans 13 amino acids. CDR3 loop: CSATSGRTDTQYF. CDR3 nucleotide sequence: TGCAGCGCGACTAGCGGGAGGACAGATACGCAGTATTTT.

The chain joins TRBV30 to TRBJ1-1; D is perhaps TRBD1 (6 bases). The CDR3 is 15 residues long. Germline CDR1 is GTSNPN and CDR2 is SVGIG (reference sequence). V was shortened by 0 bases and J by 2 bases, with 13 bases between the two germline ends. CDR3 loop: CAWSVRRGDNTEAFF. The DNA of the CDR3 is TGTGCCTGGAGTGTCCGCAGGGGAGATAACACTGAAGCTTTCTTT.

The rearrangement links TRBV5-1 to TRBJ2-7, with TRBD1 as a possible D gene (6 bases). This CDR3 comprises 16 residues. V lost 3 bases, J lost 3 bases, and 19 bases lay in between. Germline CDR1 SGHRS, CDR2 YFSETQ. For the CDR3, the DNA is TGCGCCAGCAGCTATGGGGGCAACGGAGGTGACTACGAGCAGTACTTC. The encoded protein is CASSYGGNGGDYEQYF.

The chain carries TRBV6-5 and TRBJ2-1, with 8 nucleotides matching TRBD2. This CDR3 region has 15 residues. V lost 7 bases and J lost 7; bases outside the gene matches: 12. Germline V CDR1 and CDR2: MNHEY, SVGAGI. CDR3 sequence: CASNPVAGRRNEQFF. CDR3 DNA: TGTGCCAGCAATCCCGTAGCGGGACGGAGGAATGAGCAGTTCTTC.

The CDR3 sequence is CAWSGVSNYGYTF. In DNA, the CDR3 is TGTGCCTGGAGCGGGGTATCTAACTATGGCTACACCTTC. The rearrangement links TRBV30 to TRBJ1-2; D remains unclear. Germline V CDR1 and CDR2: GTSNPN, SVGIG (reference sequence). V was pared by 3 bases and J by 0 bases, with 8 bases between. This CDR3 has 13 residues.

The V call is TRBV7-9, the J call TRBJ2-1; 7 nucleotides align to TRBD1. Trimming cost V 2 bases and J 8 bases; bases outside gene matches: 9. Germline lookup yields CDR1 SEHNR and CDR2 FQNEAQ (reference sequence). CDR3 length: 15 residues. CDR3 nucleotides: TGTGCCAGCAGCTTATGGCAGGGGGTAACGCATGAGCAGTTCTTC. Translated: CASSLWQGVTHEQFF. Full variable domain (outside the CDR3, taken from reference TRBV7-9 and TRBJ2-1): DTGVSQNPRHKITKRGQNVTFRCDPISEHNRLYWYRQTLGQGPEFLTYFQNEAQLEKSRLLSDRFSAERPKGSFSTLEIQRTEQGDSAMYLCASSLWQGVTHEQFFGPGTRLTVL.

This clone was observed a few times. V gene TRBV6-1 combines with J gene TRBJ1-4, with D maybe TRBD1 (6 bases). The CDR3 totals 14 residues. Looked up from germline, CDR1 is MNHNS and CDR2 is SASEGT. Trimming stripped 1 base from V and 8 bases from J, with 11 bases between. The CDR3 sequence: CASSEDRVTEKLFF. The CDR3 nucleotides read TGTGCCAGCAGTGAAGACAGGGTAACCGAAAAACTGTTTTTT.

This rearrangement joins TRBV7-8 to TRBJ1-1, with 9 bases aligning to TRBD1. Germline loops: CDR1 SGHVS, CDR2 FQNEAQ. The junction had 8 bases not matched to a gene; V was cut back by 6 bases and J by 3 bases. The CDR3 has 15 residues. The CDR3 reads CASRARTGEYTEAFF. The CDR3 DNA follows: TGTGCCAGCAGAGCCCGGACAGGGGAGTACACTGAAGCTTTCTTT.

The V gene is TRBV11-3, the J gene TRBJ2-5; 10 nucleotides line up with TRBD2. This CDR3 has 16 amino acids. Germline loops: CDR1 SGHNT, CDR2 YENEEA. V lost 6 bases and J lost 5; bases outside the gene matches: 12. The CDR3 here is CASSPGLAKSGETQYF. In DNA, the CDR3 is TGTGCCAGCAGTCCGGGACTAGCGAAAAGTGGGGAGACCCAGTACTTC.

The chain is built from TRBV7-9 and TRBJ1-1; 9 bases are a match to TRBD1. Germline loops: CDR1 SEHNR, CDR2 FQNEAQ (reference sequence). The CDR3 sequence is 17 residues long. Unmatched junction bases numbered 11, after V lost 5 bases and J lost 1 base. The CDR3 DNA reads as TGTGCCAGCAGCAAACTAGGGACAGGGCTACGGAACACTGAAGCTTTCTTT. Encoded protein: CASSKLGTGLRNTEAFF. The full variable domain, completed using reference TRBV7-9 and TRBJ1-1, is DTGVSQNPRHKITKRGQNVTFRCDPISEHNRLYWYRQTLGQGPEFLTYFQNEAQLEKSRLLSDRFSAERPKGSFSTLEIQRTEQGDSAMYLCASSKLGTGLRNTEAFFGQGTRLTVV.

This chain connects TRBV27 to TRBJ1-6; TRBD1 matches at 10 bases. Germline lookup yields CDR1 MNHEY and CDR2 SMNVEV (reference sequence). The CDR3 has 16 amino acids. After removal of 4 bases from V and 10 bases from J, the junction contained 10 bases not matched to a gene. CDR3 nucleotides: TGTGCCAGCAGTTCAAGCGGGGACAGGGGAAGGTCACCCCTCCACTTT. Translating gives CASSSSGDRGRSPLHF.

The chain joins TRBV7-9 to TRBJ1-2, with 7 bases that match TRBD1. Trimming took 5 bases from V and 8 from J; bases not matched to a gene: 8. The CDR3 is 13 amino acids. Germline V gene sequence: CDR1 SEHNR, CDR2 FQNEAQ (reference sequence). The DNA for the CDR3 is TGTGCCAGCAGCCCACTCAACAGGGGAGGCTACACCTTC. Translated, it gives CASSPLNRGGYTF. Drawing the rest from reference TRBV7-9 and TRBJ1-2, the complete variable domain is DTGVSQNPRHKITKRGQNVTFRCDPISEHNRLYWYRQTLGQGPEFLTYFQNEAQLEKSRLLSDRFSAERPKGSFSTLEIQRTEQGDSAMYLCASSPLNRGGYTFGSGTRLTVV.

V and J are TRBV5-4 and TRBJ1-5; 9 bases map to TRBD1. J was trimmed by 6 bases and V by 2 bases; bases with no gene match: 18. Per germline, CDR1 SGHNT and CDR2 YYREEE (reference sequence). CDR3 length: 19 amino acids. The CDR3 spells CASSFSSGTGSVGRQPQHF. CDR3 nucleotides: TGTGCCAGCAGCTTTTCTTCCGGGACAGGGTCGGTGGGACGTCAGCCCCAGCATTTT.

In the case of this clone: Within the sample, other DNA sequences also encode this same CDR3. The chain has TRBV28 and TRBJ1-2; no definite D call. Germline V gene data show CDR1 as MDHEN and CDR2 as SYDVKM. V was pared by 6 bases and J by 8 bases, with 13 bases between. This CDR3 comprises 12 residues. CDR3 DNA sequence: TGTGCCAGCAGGACCGCGGGAGGCGGCTACACCTTC. It encodes CASRTAGGGYTF.